This T cell receptor beta chain was identified in a study of blood T cell repertoires in COVID-19. Overall study context: T cells, B-cell-depleted T cells, or PBMCs supplied cDNA or gDNA.

Under the authors' procedure: Estimation of nucleated cell counts relied on the amplification of reference gene primers. Libraries were prepared by immunoSEQ multiplex PCR; TCRdb keeps only in-frame clonotypes and omits some of them. The V and J calls and clone size are taken from that table; D and trimming were inferred from the DNA. The sample has some 100,000 clones, around nine tenths seen once. Germline-derived CDR1 and CDR2 are KGHDR and SFDVKD. The J segment lost 2 bases and the V segment lost 6 bases, leaving 2 bases of the junction unmatched. The CDR3 spans 14 residues. The source of this sequence is a man between 45 and 60 years old with acute or convalescent COVID-19. The chain carries TRBV24-1 and TRBJ2-3; 9 bases fit TRBD2. The sample comprised peripheral blood. CDR3 protein: CATSLAGDTDTQYF. CDR3 nucleotide sequence: TGTGCCACCAGTTTAGCGGGGGACACAGATACGCAGTATTTT.